This TCR beta chain was profiled in a study of blood T cell repertoires in COVID-19. The overall study: Researchers got acute and convalescent COVID-19 samples from the United States, Italy and Spain. Nucleic acid was either cDNA or gDNA, and it came from T cells, B-cell-depleted T cells, or PBMCs.

The CDR3 has 17 amino acids. With 6 bases clipped from V and 8 bases from J, the junction kept 11 bases outside the gene matches. Per the germline V gene, CDR1 is MNHEY and CDR2 is SMNVEV (reference sequence). As processed by the authors: Counts of nucleated cells, estimated from reference gene primer amplification, were obtained. Assay used: immunoSEQ multiplex PCR; TCRdb lists only in-frame clones, some missing. Clone size and V and J calls were adopted from that table, with D and trimming inferred from the DNA. Here the sample spans about 210,000 clones, around 80% being singletons. This clone has a handful of counts.

The receptor was isolated from a man in his forties or fifties with active or convalescent COVID-19. This sequence joins TRBV27 and TRBJ2-1; 15 bases map to TRBD2. The sample consisted of peripheral blood. This CDR3 reads CASSTRTSGRAGDEQFF. The CDR3 DNA sequence: TGTGCCAGCAGCACCAGGACTAGCGGGAGGGCCGGGGATGAGCAGTTCTTC.